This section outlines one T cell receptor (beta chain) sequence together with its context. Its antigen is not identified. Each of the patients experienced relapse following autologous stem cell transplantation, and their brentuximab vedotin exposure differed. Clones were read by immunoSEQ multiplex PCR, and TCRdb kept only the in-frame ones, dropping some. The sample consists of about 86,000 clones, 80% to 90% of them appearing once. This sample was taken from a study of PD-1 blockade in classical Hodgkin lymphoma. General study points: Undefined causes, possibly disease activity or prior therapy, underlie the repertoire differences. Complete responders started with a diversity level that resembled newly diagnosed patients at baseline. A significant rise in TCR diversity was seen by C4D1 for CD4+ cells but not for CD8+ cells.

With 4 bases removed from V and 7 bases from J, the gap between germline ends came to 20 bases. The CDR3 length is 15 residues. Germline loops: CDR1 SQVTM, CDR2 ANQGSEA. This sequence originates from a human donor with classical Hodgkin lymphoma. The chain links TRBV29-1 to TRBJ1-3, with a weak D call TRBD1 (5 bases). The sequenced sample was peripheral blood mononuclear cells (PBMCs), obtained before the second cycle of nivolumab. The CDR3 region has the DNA TGCAGCGTTGGCCAAGGACACGCCATAGTCAACACCATATATTTT. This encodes CSVGQGHAIVNTIYF.